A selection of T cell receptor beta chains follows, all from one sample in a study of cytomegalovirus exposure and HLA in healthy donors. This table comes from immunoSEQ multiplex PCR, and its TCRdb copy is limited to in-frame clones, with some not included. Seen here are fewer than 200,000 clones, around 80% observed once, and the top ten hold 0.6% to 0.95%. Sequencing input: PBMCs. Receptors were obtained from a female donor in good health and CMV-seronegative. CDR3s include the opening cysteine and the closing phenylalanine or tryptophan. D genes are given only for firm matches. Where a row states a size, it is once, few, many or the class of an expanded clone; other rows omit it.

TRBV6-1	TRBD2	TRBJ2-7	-	CASSEEGRLAGSYEQYF	TGTGCCAGCAGTGAAGAAGGCCGACTAGCGGGTTCCTACGAGCAGTACTTC
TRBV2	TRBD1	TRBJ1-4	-	CASRKEGTGDEKLFF	TGTGCCAGCAGGAAGGAAGGGACAGGGGATGAAAAACTGTTTTTT
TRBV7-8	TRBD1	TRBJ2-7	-	CASSSQGGAAYEQYF	TGTGCCAGCAGCTCACAGGGGGGCGCTGCCTACGAGCAGTACTTC
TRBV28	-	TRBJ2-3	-	CASSSGGRTDTQYF	TGTGCCAGCAGTTCCGGCGGCCGCACAGATACGCAGTATTTT
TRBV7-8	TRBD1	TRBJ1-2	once	CASSLGGTGYGYTF	TGTGCCAGCAGCTTAGGAGGGACAGGGTATGGCTACACCTTC
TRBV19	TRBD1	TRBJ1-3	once	CASSRDRAGNTIYF	TGTGCCAGTAGCCGGGACAGGGCTGGAAACACCATATATTTT
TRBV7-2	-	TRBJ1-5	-	CASSRGGPQHF	TGTGCCAGCAGCCGAGGAGGGCCCCAGCATTTT
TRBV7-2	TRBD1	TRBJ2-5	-	CASSLERQGGTQYF	TGTGCCAGCAGCTTAGAGCGACAGGGCGGGACCCAGTACTTC
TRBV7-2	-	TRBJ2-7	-	CASSVTGSEQYF	TGTGCCAGCAGCGTAACGGGTTCCGAGCAGTACTTC
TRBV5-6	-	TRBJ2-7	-	CASSLDRTYEQYF	TGTGCCAGCAGCTTGGACAGGACCTACGAGCAGTACTTC
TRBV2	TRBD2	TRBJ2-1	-	CASDDSAGGRNEQFF	TGTGCCAGCGACGATTCTGCGGGGGGGCGTAATGAGCAGTTCTTC
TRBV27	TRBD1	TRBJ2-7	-	CASSLRTGTAEQYF	TGTGCCAGCAGTTTACGGACAGGGACTGCCGAGCAGTACTTC
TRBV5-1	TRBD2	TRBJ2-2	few	CASSLAGTTNTGELFF	TGCGCCAGCAGCTTGGCGGGGACTACGAACACCGGGGAGCTGTTTTTT
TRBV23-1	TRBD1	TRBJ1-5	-	CASSQSGTGGYSNQPQHF	TGCGCCAGCAGTCAATCCGGGACAGGGGGTTATAGCAATCAGCCCCAGCATTTT
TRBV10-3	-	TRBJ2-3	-	CAISEGWRGSTDTQYF	TGTGCCATCAGTGAAGGGTGGCGCGGGAGCACAGATACGCAGTATTTT
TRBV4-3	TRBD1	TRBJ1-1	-	CASSLTGGSTEAFF	TGCGCCAGCAGCCTAACAGGGGGGAGCACTGAAGCTTTCTTT
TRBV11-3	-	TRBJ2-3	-	CASSPKSEDTQYF	TGTGCCAGCAGCCCCAAGAGTGAAGATACGCAGTATTTT
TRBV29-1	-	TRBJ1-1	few	CSVEPGWTEAFF	TGCAGCGTTGAGCCGGGATGGACTGAAGCTTTCTTT
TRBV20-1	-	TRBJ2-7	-	CSAGGIYEQYF	TGCAGTGCTGGGGGGATCTACGAGCAGTACTTC
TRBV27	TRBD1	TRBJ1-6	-	CASSFQGTVYSPLHF	TGTGCCAGCAGCTTCCAAGGGACAGTATATTCACCCCTCCACTTT
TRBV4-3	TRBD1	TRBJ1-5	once	CASSQGSTGKQPQHF	TGCGCCAGCAGCCAAGGTTCGACAGGGAAGCAGCCCCAGCATTTT
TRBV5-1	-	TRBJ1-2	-	CASSRDSPSIYGYTF	TGCGCCAGCAGCCGGGACTCCCCTTCAATCTATGGCTACACCTTC
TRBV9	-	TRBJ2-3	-	CASSVAAGGRTDTQYF	TGTGCCAGCAGCGTAGCTGCCGGGGGGCGCACAGATACGCAGTATTTT
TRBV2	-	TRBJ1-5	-	CASRITGTPLPQHF	TGTGCCAGCAGGATTACCGGGACACCACTGCCCCAGCATTTT
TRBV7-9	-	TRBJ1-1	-	CASSLNGVRTEAFF	TGTGCCAGCAGCTTGAATGGTGTGAGAACTGAAGCTTTCTTT
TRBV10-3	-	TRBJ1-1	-	CAISQETGNTEAFF	TGTGCCATCAGCCAGGAGACAGGGAACACTGAAGCTTTCTTT
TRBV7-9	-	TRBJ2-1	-	CASSSGTHNEQFF	TGTGCCAGCAGCTCCGGGACTCACAATGAGCAGTTCTTC
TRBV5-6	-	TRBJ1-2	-	CASSIPDSGYTF	TGTGCCAGCAGCATCCCGGACAGTGGCTACACCTTC
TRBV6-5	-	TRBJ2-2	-	CASSYVRTARTGELFF	TGTGCCAGCAGTTACGTGAGGACAGCGAGAACCGGGGAGCTGTTTTTT
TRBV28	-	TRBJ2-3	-	CASSLGLNGPDTQYF	TGTGCCAGCAGCCTTGGACTGAACGGTCCAGATACGCAGTATTTT
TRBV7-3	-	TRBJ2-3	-	CAGSLMPLGYF	TGTGCCGGCAGCTTAATGCCCCTAGGGTATTTT
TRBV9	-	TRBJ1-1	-	CASSPRGSTEAFF	TGTGCCAGCAGCCCCCGGGGATCCACTGAAGCTTTCTTT
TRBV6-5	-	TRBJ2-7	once	CASSFQGRRSEQYF	TGTGCCAGCAGTTTCCAGGGGCGTCGGTCCGAGCAGTACTTC